The 20 T cell receptor beta chains below come from one sample, sequenced in a study of tumor and adjacent non-tumor tissue in lung cancer. RNA was extracted from bulk tissue without any cell sorting. This non-tumor lung sample came from over 3 cm beyond the tumor edge. TCRbeta libraries were built with three rounds of nested PCR, modified from ARM-PCR. TCRdb analysed the multiplex PCR reads with MiXCR anew, one entry per CDR3 protein. The table lists approximately 82,000 distinct CDR3 sequences, about 80% of them singletons. Sequenced material: distant non-tumor lung tissue. These receptors all stem from a man between 70 and 80 years old with non-small cell lung cancer.

The chain joins TRBV29-1 to TRBJ2-2, with D perhaps being TRBD1 or TRBD2 (5 bases each). Germline CDR1 SQVTM, CDR2 ANQGSEA. The CDR3 totals 14 residues. The V end was cut by 7 bases, the J end by 4 bases, with 16 bases between. This CDR3 is CSALGTSITGELFF. Written as DNA, the CDR3 is TGCAGCGCATTAGGGACCAGCATCACCGGGGAGCTGTTTTTT.

Worth noting for this clonotype: Likely a read error: the CDR3 ends without its conserved phenylalanine or tryptophan. This chain connects TRBV29-1 to TRBJ2-4; D is undetermined. Germline V gene sequence: CDR1 SQVTM, CDR2 ANQGSEA. The CDR3 spans 14 residues. CDR3 nucleotide sequence: TGCAGCGGGACGCGCGGAGAAGGCAAAAACTTTCAGTACTAC. Translated, it gives CSGTRGEGKNFQYY.

This chain links TRBV4-1 with TRBJ2-7; tentatively, D is TRBD2 (5 bases). Germline values: CDR1 MGHRA, CDR2 YSYEKL. The CDR3 covers 15 residues. V lost 3 bases and J lost 2, with 14 bases in between. CDR3 residues: CASSHMGDRTYEQYF. CDR3 in DNA: TGCGCCAGCAGCCACATGGGAGACCGAACCTACGAGCAGTACTTC.

V and J are TRBV21-1 and TRBJ2-3; the D segment call TRBD1 is taken from the table without a DNA check. TRBV21-1 is a documented pseudogene. The CDR3 loop spans 17 amino acids. The CDR3 coding sequence is TGTGCCAGCAGCCAAATACACCGGGACAGGGGCGCAGATACGCAGTATTTT. Translated: CASSQIHRDRGADTQYF.

Worth noting for this clonotype: The junction departs from germline at one end; a sequencing error may be responsible. The chain combines TRBV6-6 with TRBJ2-7; maybe TRBD2 (7 bases). This CDR3 comprises 13 residues. Germline lookup yields CDR1 MNHNY and CDR2 SVGAGI (reference sequence). As DNA, the CDR3 is TGTGCCAGAAGTTTGGCGGGGGCCTGCGAGCAGTACTTC. The encoded protein is CARSLAGACEQYF.

The chain has TRBV12-3 or TRBV12-4 and TRBJ1-5, with D maybe TRBD1 (6 bases). Trimming took off 5 bases at V and 13 bases at J, with 15 bases between the two ends. CDR3 length: 12 residues. CDR3 protein: CASSPAGQTQHF. CDR3 bases: TGTGCCAGCAGTCCCGCTGGACAGACACAGCATTTT.

This clonotype has at least ten counts. V usage is TRBV6-6 and J usage is TRBJ1-6; D remains ambiguous. The germline gives CDR1 MNHNY, CDR2 SVGAGI (reference sequence). This CDR3 comprises 14 residues. The ends were cut back, 6 bases at V and 6 bases at J, with 12 bases in the middle. The CDR3 spells CASSRPEGNSPLHF. Here the CDR3 DNA reads TGTGCCAGCAGCCGTCCAGAGGGTAATTCACCCCTCCACTTT.

This clonotype appeared a few times. The final CDR3 position lacks the conserved phenylalanine or tryptophan, pointing to a likely read error. V usage is TRBV29-1 and J usage is TRBJ2-3, with 9 positions matching TRBD1. Per germline, CDR1 SQVTM and CDR2 ANQGSEA. This CDR3 is 17 amino acids long. The CDR3 nucleotides are TGCAGCTTACTCCCATATGTGACAGGGGGTGACACAGATACACAGTATTAT. It specifies CSLLPYVTGGDTDTQYY.

This clonotype came up many times. DNA for the CDR3: TGCGCCAGCAGGGGAGGTTCAGTCTACGAGCAGTACTTC. It encodes CASRGGSVYEQYF. This chain uses TRBV10-2 with TRBJ2-7; D perhaps matches TRBD2 (6 bases). V shed 6 bases and J shed 3 bases, with 12 bases lying between them. The germline V gene encodes CDR1 WSHSY and CDR2 SAAADI. CDR3 size: 13 residues.

This clonotype occurred a few times. V is TRBV4-2 and J is TRBJ2-1, with TRBD1 identical over 7 bases. Per germline, CDR1 LGHNA and CDR2 YNFKEQ. The CDR3 has 17 residues. With 10 bases clipped from V and 10 bases from J, the junction kept 25 bases outside the gene matches. This CDR3 reads CAISQEGGASRAPEQFF. The DNA for the CDR3 is TGTGCCATCAGTCAAGAAGGGGGCGCTAGCCGGGCGCCCGAGCAGTTCTTC.

In the case of this clonotype: One junction end does not reproduce the germline sequence, and a read error may be involved. V is TRBV20-1 and J is TRBJ1-5, with D maybe TRBD1 (5 bases). CDR1 is DFQATT and CDR2 is SNEGSKA in the germline V gene (reference sequence). The CDR3 runs 14 residues. DNA for the CDR3: TGCAGTGCTAGTCACGGGACGGGGAACCAGGCCCAACATTTT. Protein: CSASHGTGNQAQHF.

Concerning this clonotype: One end of the junction fails to match germline, which may point to a read error. This chain links TRBV7-8 with TRBJ1-6; D call uncertain. The germline CDR1 and CDR2 sequences are SGHVS and FQNEAQ. The CDR3 is made up of 12 amino acids. CDR3 in amino acids: CASSLVGSPFQF. As DNA, the CDR3 is TGTGCCAGCAGCTTAGTGGGCTCACCCTTCCAATTT. Variable domain in full (rest from reference TRBV7-8 and TRBJ1-6): GAGVSQSPRYKVAKRGQDVALRCDPISGHVSLFWYQQALGQGPEFLTYFQNEAQLDKSGLPSDRFFAERPEGSVSTLKIQRTQQEDSAVYLCASSLVGSPFQFGNGTRLTVT.

About this clonotype itself: One end of the junction varies from germline; a read error may be responsible. The chain combines TRBV12-3 or TRBV12-4 with TRBJ1-3, with a possible D match to TRBD1 (5 bases). The CDR3 contains 18 residues. The CDR3 nucleotides are TGTACCAGCAGTCGTCCCGGGTCAGGGATCGGCTCTGGAAACACCATATTTTTT. Translated, it gives CTSSRPGSGIGSGNTIFF.

This clonotype has ten or more counts. V gene TRBV12-2 combines with J gene TRBJ2-7; whether TRBD2, the table's D call, matches the DNA was not checked. TRBV12-2 is classified as a pseudogene. CDR3 size: 17 residues. CDR3 nucleotide sequence: TGTGCAAGTCGCTTAGCCCCTACAGCGGGAGACCTTAGCGAGCAGTACTTC. This translates into CASRLAPTAGDLSEQYF.

To note about this clonotype: Sequence at one end of the junction differs from germline and may be a read error. V and J are TRBV11-3 and TRBJ2-1; 7 bases align to TRBD1. Germline V gene sequence: CDR1 SGHNT, CDR2 YENEEA. The length of the CDR3 is 15 residues. The CDR3 loop is CASSNGRGTYNEHFF. In nucleotides, the CDR3 is TGTGCCAGCAGCAACGGCAGGGGGACCTACAATGAGCACTTCTTC.

To note about this clonotype: The CDR3 does not end in the conserved phenylalanine or tryptophan, so this is likely a read error. The chain uses TRBV7-2 and TRBJ1-2; 10 nucleotides line up with TRBD1. Germline CDR1 and CDR2: SGHTA and FQGNSA. Trimming cost V 5 bases and J 7 bases; bases outside gene matches: 10. The CDR3 spans 15 residues. The CDR3 DNA reads as TGTGCCAGCAGCCCCCGGACAGGGGGGATTAGTGGCTACACCTTA. Translation: CASSPRTGGISGYTL.

Comment on this clonotype: A junction end diverges from the germline sequence, so it may reflect a read error. The J gene is TRBJ2-5, the V gene TRBV5-1; 7 nucleotides agree with TRBD2. Looked up from germline, CDR1 is SGHRS and CDR2 is YFSETQ. The CDR3 covers 18 residues. CDR3 protein: CARSLLSLGLSAGETQHF. CDR3 bases: TGCGCCAGAAGCTTGTTGAGTTTGGGACTTTCTGCGGGAGAGACCCAGCACTTC.

This clonotype showed up just a few times. Given a much more abundant clone one base away, this may be a read error. V gene TRBV28 combines with J gene TRBJ2-7; possibly TRBD1 for D (5 bases). The length of the CDR3 is 15 residues. Germline V gene data show CDR1 as MDHEN and CDR2 as SYDVKM. CDR3 sequence (DNA): TGTGCCAACAGTTCGGACAAACTGCCCTCCTACGAGCAGTACTTC. This codes for CANSSDKLPSYEQYF.

To note about this clonotype: The junction differs from germline at one of its ends, possibly a read error. V is TRBV6-1 and J is TRBJ1-2, with 9 bases identical to TRBD1. This CDR3 contains 13 residues. Germline V gene lookup returns CDR1 MNHNS and CDR2 SASEGT. CDR3: CACSGGTGNGYTF. The DNA of the CDR3 is TGTGCCTGCAGCGGAGGGACAGGGAATGGCTACACCTTC.

As concerns this clonotype: The conserved phenylalanine or tryptophan is not found at the CDR3 terminus, so this likely reflects a read error. No DNA is shown, since the ends of the CDR3 on it are uncertain; the CDR3 is the one TCRdb lists. The rearrangement uses TRBV7-8 and TRBJ1-1. Including both end residues, the CDR3 is 11 amino acids long. Germline values: CDR1 SGHVS, CDR2 FQNEAQ. The CDR3 here is CTSSSYTEAIS.